This T cell receptor (beta chain) is from a study of neurological immune-mediated disorders. This clonotype was counted many times. One entry per CDR3 protein results from TCRdb running MiXCR on the 5' RACE reads. The sample lists roughly 56,000 distinct CDR3 sequences, 10% to 12% occurring once. V was trimmed by 3 bases and J by 9 bases, leaving 27 bases between them. The CDR3 contains 17 residues. The V gene's germline CDR1 is DFQATT and CDR2 SNEGSKA (reference sequence). The TCR sequence derives from a man between 60 and 70 years old in good health. The rearrangement uses TRBV20-1 and TRBJ2-1; D possibly corresponds to TRBD2 (5 bases). Sample: PBMCs. CDR3 loop: CSARAPPADPPRVEQFF. CDR3 nucleotide sequence: TGCAGTGCTAGGGCCCCTCCCGCGGATCCCCCGCGGGTTGAGCAGTTCTTC.